The source of this TCR beta chain is a study of radiation and T cells in renal cell carcinoma. The method was immunoSEQ multiplex PCR; TCRdb's version includes in-frame clones alone and lacks a portion of them. Altogether 75,000 to 90,000 clones are present, 80% to 90% being singletons, with the ten largest covering about 5.8%. The V and J ends lost 3 bases and 5 bases respectively, with 11 bases between them. The germline gives CDR1 KGHSH, CDR2 LQKENI. The length of the CDR3 is 15 residues. This sample's time point: blood 4 weeks post-SBRT, at nephrectomy. The treatment: 15 Gy SBRT to primary tumor, nephrectomy 4 weeks later. The tumor was a clear cell renal cell carcinoma.

This TCR derives from a woman in her seventies with renal cell carcinoma. This chain uses TRBV18 with TRBJ1-6; a weak D match, TRBD1 (6 bases). The sample here was blood, taken from a patient whose treatment included radiotherapy and nephrectomy. CDR3: CASSPDRVNNSPLHF. The CDR3, as DNA: TGTGCCAGCTCACCGGACAGAGTAAATAATTCACCCCTCCACTTT.